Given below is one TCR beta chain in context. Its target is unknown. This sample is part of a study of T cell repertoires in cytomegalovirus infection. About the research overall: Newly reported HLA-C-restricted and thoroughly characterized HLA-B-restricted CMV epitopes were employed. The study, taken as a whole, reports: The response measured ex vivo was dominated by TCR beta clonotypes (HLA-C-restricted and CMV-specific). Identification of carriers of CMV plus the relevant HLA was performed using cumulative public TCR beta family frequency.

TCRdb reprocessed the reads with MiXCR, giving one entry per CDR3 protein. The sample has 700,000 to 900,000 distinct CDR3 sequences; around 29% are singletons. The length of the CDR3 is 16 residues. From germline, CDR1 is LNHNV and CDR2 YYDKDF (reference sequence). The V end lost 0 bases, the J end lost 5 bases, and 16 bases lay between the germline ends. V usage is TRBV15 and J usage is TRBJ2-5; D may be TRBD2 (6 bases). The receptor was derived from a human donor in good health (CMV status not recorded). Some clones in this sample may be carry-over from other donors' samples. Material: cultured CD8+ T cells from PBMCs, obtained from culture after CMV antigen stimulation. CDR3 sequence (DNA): TGTGCCACCAGCAGAGAAGTAACGGGGGTAGATGAGACCCAGTACTTC. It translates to CATSREVTGVDETQYF. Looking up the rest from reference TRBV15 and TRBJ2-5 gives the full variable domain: DAMVIQNPRYQVTQFGKPVTLSCSQTLNHNVMYWYQQKSSQAPKLLFHYYDKDFNNEADTPDNFQSRRPNTSFCFLDIRSPGLGDTAMYLCATSREVTGVDETQYFGPGTRLLVL.